This TCR beta chain was obtained from a study of blood T cell repertoires in COVID-19. Recruitment covered 20 to 25 US areas and drew participants whose ages spanned about 18 to 100 years. Source study methods: Reference gene primer amplification yielded estimated nucleated cell counts. Clones were read by immunoSEQ multiplex PCR, and TCRdb kept only the in-frame ones, dropping some. The D gene and trimming were derived from the DNA, and the V and J assignments and clone size from that table. The sample includes some 200,000 clones, 70% to 90% seen only once; the top ten take over 7%. This clone was found once. This CDR3 is 15 amino acids long. Germline V lookup: CDR1 MDHEN, CDR2 SYDVKM. V dropped 7 bases and J dropped 2; count of bases not matched to a gene: 8.

The receptor's source is a woman in her late teens or twenties who had recovered from COVID-19. The chain recombines TRBV28 with TRBJ2-3; 8 bases fit TRBD1. The sample comprised PBMCs or T cells enriched from blood (not recorded which). Here the CDR3 reads CASTPRTGPTDTQYF. CDR3 in DNA: TGTGCCAGCACCCCGAGGACAGGGCCCACAGATACGCAGTATTTT.